A single sample gave rise to the 6 T cell receptor beta chains below, sequenced in a study of T cell responses to AZD1222 COVID-19 vaccine. Assay used: immunoSEQ multiplex PCR; TCRdb lists only in-frame clones, some missing. The sample carries some 120,000 clones, around 90% recorded once. Sequences were derived from peripheral blood, sampled on day 0 of AZD1222 vaccination. Receptor source: an adult in good health.

The chain is built from TRBV28 and TRBJ1-2, with unresolved D. Trimming took off 2 bases at V and 2 bases at J, with 6 bases between the two ends. Germline loops: CDR1 MDHEN, CDR2 SYDVKM. The CDR3 sequence is 13 residues long. The CDR3 sequence is CASSLPGNYGYTF. As DNA, the CDR3 is TGTGCCAGCAGTTTACCCGGGAACTATGGCTACACCTTC.

The chain carries TRBV27 and TRBJ1-5; D is undetermined. With 0 bases removed from V and 2 bases from J, the gap between germline ends came to 11 bases. Germline CDR1 MNHEY, CDR2 SMNVEV (reference sequence). CDR3 length: 16 amino acids. As DNA, the CDR3 is TGTGCCAGCAGTTTATCATGGGTAGGTGGCAATCAGCCCCAGCATTTT. Translation: CASSLSWVGGNQPQHF.

This clone has more than one count but fewer than ten. The chain carries TRBV19 and TRBJ2-2; 8 bases match TRBD2. Per the germline V gene, CDR1 is LNHDA and CDR2 is SQIVND (reference sequence). Losses at the gene ends were 7 bases for V and 3 bases for J; bases not matched to a gene: 7. The CDR3 totals 15 residues. CDR3 protein: CASKEAGDYTGELFF. The CDR3 DNA reads as TGTGCCAGTAAGGAAGCGGGAGACTACACCGGGGAGCTGTTTTTT. Full variable domain (outside the CDR3, taken from reference TRBV19 and TRBJ2-2): DGGITQSPKYLFRKEGQNVTLSCEQNLNHDAMYWYRQDPGQGLRLIYYSQIVNDFQKGDIAEGYSVSREKKESFPLTVTSAQKNPTAFYLCASKEAGDYTGELFFGEGSRLTVL.

The V call is TRBV7-2, the J call TRBJ2-5; 8 bases are shared with TRBD2. J was trimmed by 8 bases and V by 1 base; bases with no gene match: 9. The CDR3 sequence is 15 residues long. CDR1 is SGHTA, CDR2 FQGNSA, per germline. Here the CDR3 reads CASSLDGGAWGTQYF. In DNA, the CDR3 is TGTGCCAGCAGCTTAGACGGGGGGGCCTGGGGAACCCAGTACTTC.

The V call is TRBV6-2 or TRBV6-3, the J call TRBJ1-5; D might be TRBD1 (6 bases). Germline loops: CDR1 MNHEY, CDR2 SVGEGT. The CDR3 has 17 amino acids. Trimming removed 0 bases from V and 5 bases from J, with 17 bases in between. The CDR3 spells CASSYSTGHPSDQPQHF. The CDR3 nucleotides are TGTGCCAGCAGTTACTCGACAGGACATCCCTCCGATCAGCCCCAGCATTTT.

J is TRBJ1-6 and V is TRBV7-9; D gene unclear. The CDR3 consists of 16 residues. V lost 0 bases, J lost 7 bases, and 13 bases lay in between. The germline V gene has CDR1 SEHNR and CDR2 FQNEAQ (reference sequence). As DNA, the CDR3 is TGTGCCAGCAGCTTAGCTCGGGCTGCCTCGAATTCACCCCTCCACTTT. This sequence encodes CASSLARAASNSPLHF.